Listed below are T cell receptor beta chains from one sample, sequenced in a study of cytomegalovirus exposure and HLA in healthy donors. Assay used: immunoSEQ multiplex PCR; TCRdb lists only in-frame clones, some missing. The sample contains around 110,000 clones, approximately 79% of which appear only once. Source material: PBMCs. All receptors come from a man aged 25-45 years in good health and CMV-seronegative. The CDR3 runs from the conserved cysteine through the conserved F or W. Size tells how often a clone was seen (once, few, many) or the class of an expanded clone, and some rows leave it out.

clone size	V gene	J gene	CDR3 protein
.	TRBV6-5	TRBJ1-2	CASRVGGQGYGYTF
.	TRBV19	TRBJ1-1	CASSSGTGKAFF
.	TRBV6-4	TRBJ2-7	CASSDYQVAEQYF
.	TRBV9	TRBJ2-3	CASSSRAGGGTDTQYF
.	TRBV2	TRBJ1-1	CASRAGQQNTEAFF
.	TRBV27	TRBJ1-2	CASTRDSNYGYTF
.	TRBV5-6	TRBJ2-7	CASSLESGKGWYEQYF
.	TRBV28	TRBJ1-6	CASKGNRPSYNSPLHF
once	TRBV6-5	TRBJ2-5	CASSYWGQGIQETQYF
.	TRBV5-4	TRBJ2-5	CASSLGLLGTGETQYF